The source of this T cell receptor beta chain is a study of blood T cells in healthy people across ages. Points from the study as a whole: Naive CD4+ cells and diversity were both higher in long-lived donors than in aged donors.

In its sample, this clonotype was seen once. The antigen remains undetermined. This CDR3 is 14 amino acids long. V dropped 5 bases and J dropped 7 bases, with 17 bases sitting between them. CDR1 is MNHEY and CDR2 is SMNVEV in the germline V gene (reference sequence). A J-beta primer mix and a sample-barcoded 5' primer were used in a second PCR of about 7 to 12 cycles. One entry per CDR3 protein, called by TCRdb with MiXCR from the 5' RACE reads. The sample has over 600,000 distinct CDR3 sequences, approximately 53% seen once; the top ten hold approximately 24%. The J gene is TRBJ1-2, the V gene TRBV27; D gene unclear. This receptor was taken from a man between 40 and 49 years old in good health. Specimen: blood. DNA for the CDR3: TGTGCCAGCAGTACGGGCCCCGGAGGCAGTGGCTACACCTTC. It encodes CASSTGPGGSGYTF.